What follows describes a single T cell receptor beta chain. Its antigen is not identified. Possible read error: a much larger clone is one base away. The sample originates from a study of blood T cells in healthy people across ages. Study-level points and caveats: With naive T cell percentage, TCR beta diversity showed a strong correlation.

The CDR3 runs 14 residues. Germline CDR1 is LGHNA and CDR2 is YSLEER. Trimming pared 0 bases from V and 11 bases from J, leaving 16 bases between. PCR was performed a second time for about 7 to 12 cycles using a sample-barcoded 5' primer and a J-beta primer mix. Each sample provided no less than 2.5 million CDR3-containing paired-end reads. MiXCR was run by TCRdb on the 5' RACE reads, yielding one entry per CDR3 protein. The sample has 1.5 million to 1.8 million distinct CDR3 sequences; less than 45% are singletons. Source material: blood. This receptor was taken from a woman younger than 35 in good health. The gene calls are TRBV4-3 and TRBJ2-5; D unclear. Written as DNA, the CDR3 is TGCGCCAGCAGCCAAGAATGGTTAGGAGATGAGCAGTACTTC. Translating gives CASSQEWLGDEQYF.